These 18 T cell receptor beta chains came from one sample sequenced in a study of neurological immune-mediated disorders. TCRdb independently ran MiXCR on the 5' RACE reads; one entry per CDR3 protein. Of more than 55,000 distinct CDR3 sequences in the sample, approximately 25% were seen once. As to time point: technical triplicate 2. Sequencing was carried out using PBMCs. Source of these receptors: a man between 60 and 75 years old with HTLV-1-associated myelopathy (HAM/TSP).

The chain uses TRBV27 and TRBJ2-7; D could derive from TRBD1 or TRBD2 (5 bases each). The germline V and J ends were trimmed by 5 bases and 5 bases, with 16 bases remaining between them. The CDR3 runs 14 residues. From germline, CDR1 is MNHEY and CDR2 SMNVEV (reference sequence). The DNA for the CDR3 is TGTGCCAGCAGTCCCGGGACCCTGGGGAACGAGCAGTACTTC. Amino acids: CASSPGTLGNEQYF.

In regard to this clonotype: At one end, the junction sequence differs from germline, possibly due to a read error. The genes are TRBV12-3 or TRBV12-4 and TRBJ1-1, with a possible D match to TRBD1 (5 bases). The CDR3 contains 16 residues. The CDR3: CANSSRRVGATTEAFF. The CDR3 DNA reads TGTGCCAACAGTTCTCGGCGAGTAGGGGCCACAACTGAAGCTTTCTTT.

A single count supports this clonotype. V is TRBV28 and J is TRBJ2-3; no clear D gene. Trimming pared 7 bases from V and 6 bases from J, leaving 14 bases between. Germline lookup yields CDR1 MDHEN and CDR2 SYDVKM. The CDR3 has 13 residues. CDR3 nucleotide sequence: TGTGCCAGCAACCTGGTGGGCAGGGATACGCAGTATTTT. It specifies CASNLVGRDTQYF.

This clonotype was counted ten times or more. The chain is built from TRBV18 and TRBJ2-7; D remains unclear. The V end lost 2 bases, the J end lost 2 bases, and 10 bases lay between the germline ends. Germline CDR1 reads KGHSH; CDR2 reads LQKENI. The CDR3 length is 14 residues. The CDR3 DNA sequence: TGTGCCAGCTCACCAATTCGACCTCCCTACGAGCAGTACTTC. This sequence encodes CASSPIRPPYEQYF. The full variable domain, with the rest looked up from reference TRBV18 and TRBJ2-7, is NAGVMQNPRHLVRRRGQEARLRCSPMKGHSHVYWYRQLPEEGLKFMVYLQKENIIDESGMPKERFSAEFPKEGPSILRIQQVVRGDSAAYFCASSPIRPPYEQYFGPGTRLTVT.

This clonotype occurred many times. The CDR3 nucleotides are TGCGCCAGCAGCTTGGACCCTCCTAGCGGGAGAATCTACGAGCAGTACTTC. Protein: CASSLDPPSGRIYEQYF. This chain uses TRBV5-1 with TRBJ2-7, with 10 bases that match TRBD2. This CDR3 is built from 17 residues. V gave up 0 bases and J gave up 3 bases; unmatched junction bases: 9. Germline V gene data show CDR1 as SGHRS and CDR2 as YFSETQ.

This clonotype was observed at least ten times. This chain links TRBV20-1 with TRBJ2-1; D is possibly TRBD2 (6 bases). CDR3 size: 12 residues. CDR1 and CDR2 (germline): DFQATT, SNEGSKA (reference sequence). Trimming pared 1 base from V and 10 bases from J, leaving 11 bases between. CDR3 DNA sequence: TGCAGTGCTAGAGGCCCGAGCGGGGAGCAGTTCTTC. Protein product: CSARGPSGEQFF.

J is TRBJ2-7 and V is TRBV5-6; 8 nucleotides align to TRBD1. The germline gives CDR1 SGHDT, CDR2 YYEEEE. V lost 4 bases to trimming and J lost 7 bases; unmatched junction nucleotides: 10. CDR3 size: 14 residues. The CDR3 nucleotides read TGTGCCAGCAGCCCCGGGACAGGCAGAAGGGAGCAGTACTTC. Its translation is CASSPGTGRREQYF.

The chain joins TRBV25-1 to TRBJ1-2; TRBD1 matches 7 bases. The CDR3 covers 19 residues. CDR1 is MGHDK and CDR2 is SYGVNS in the germline V gene. Trimming at V came to 5 bases and at J to 3 bases, leaving 21 bases not matched to a gene. CDR3 in amino acids: CASSPQKGQRDESHYGYTF. In DNA, the CDR3 is TGTGCCAGCAGTCCCCAAAAGGGACAGAGAGACGAATCGCACTATGGCTACACCTTC.

This clonotype was detected ten times or more. V gene TRBV12-3 or TRBV12-4 combines with J gene TRBJ2-1, with TRBD2 matching over 13 bases. CDR3 length equals 15 residues. V trimming: 7 bases; J trimming: 8 bases; junction bases outside the gene matches: 8. This CDR3 reads CASTPTSGRSYEQFF. CDR3 in DNA: TGTGCCAGCACCCCGACTAGCGGGAGGAGTTATGAGCAGTTCTTC.

This clonotype was seen ten or more times. The rearrangement uses TRBV5-1 and TRBJ2-1, with no clear D. CDR3 size: 14 residues. In germline, CDR1 is SGHRS, CDR2 YFSETQ. V was shortened by 4 bases and J by 5 bases, with 13 bases between the two germline ends. The CDR3 DNA follows: TGCGCCAGCAGCCCCAAATCTAGTGACAATGAGCAGTTCTTC. Its protein is CASSPKSSDNEQFF.

This clonotype was counted at least ten times. This sequence joins TRBV20-1 and TRBJ1-6; 8 bases are shared with TRBD1. Trimming at V came to 6 bases and at J to 1 base, leaving 20 bases not matched to a gene. Germline values: CDR1 DFQATT, CDR2 SNEGSKA (reference sequence). The CDR3 is 20 amino acids. CDR3 coding DNA: TGCAGTGCATCAAGGGGGGGCAGGCAGGGGGCCTCATCCTATAATTCACCCCTCCACTTT. It encodes CSASRGGRQGASSYNSPLHF.

This clonotype appeared many times. V usage is TRBV5-1 and J usage is TRBJ2-3; TRBD2 matches at 14 bases. With V trimmed by 4 bases and J by 8 bases, 6 bases remained unmatched. CDR1 is SGHRS and CDR2 is YFSETQ in the germline V gene. The CDR3 runs 15 residues. In nucleotides, the CDR3 is TGCGCCAGCAGCGTCGGGACTAGCGGGAGAGTTACGCAGTATTTT. This codes for CASSVGTSGRVTQYF.

This clonotype was observed many times. CDR3 DNA sequence: TGCAGTGCCCCAAATGGACAGGGCCTTTCGTGGGAGCAGTTCTTC. Translated: CSAPNGQGLSWEQFF. The chain joins TRBV20-1 to TRBJ2-1, with 8 nucleotides matching TRBD1. The V gene end was trimmed by 6 bases and the J gene end by 10 bases; junction bases not matched to a gene: 17. Germline V gene data show CDR1 as DFQATT and CDR2 as SNEGSKA (reference sequence). This CDR3 is built from 15 residues.

This sequence joins TRBV4-1 and TRBJ2-3; D is ambiguous. V lost 5 bases to trimming and J lost 3 bases, with 15 bases between them. Germline assignment: CDR1 MGHRA and CDR2 YSYEKL. The length of the CDR3 is 15 residues. This chain's CDR3 is CASSLGSLLTDTQYF. The DNA of the CDR3 is TGCGCCAGCAGCTTGGGTAGTCTCCTGACAGATACGCAGTATTTT.

The CDR3 DNA reads TGCAGTCCAGGACTAGTACGAGGCAATGAGCAGTTCTTC. The encoded protein is CSPGLVRGNEQFF. The chain has TRBV20-1 and TRBJ2-1; 7 bases match TRBD2. The junction had 10 bases not matched to a gene; V was cut back by 8 bases and J by 6 bases. Germline assignment: CDR1 DFQATT and CDR2 SNEGSKA (reference sequence). The CDR3 sequence is 13 residues long.

As to this clonotype: Germline and junction disagree at one end, which may indicate a read error. The chain links TRBV3-1 to TRBJ1-1, with D maybe TRBD1 (6 bases). The germline V gene has CDR1 LGHDT and CDR2 YNNKEL (reference sequence). CDR3 size: 14 residues. The CDR3 is CASCQRTANTEAFF. CDR3 in DNA: TGTGCCAGCTGCCAAAGGACAGCTAACACTGAAGCTTTCTTT.

Ten or more counts support this clonotype. This chain connects TRBV5-1 to TRBJ1-1, with TRBD1 matching 10 bases. V was clipped by 4 bases and J by 5 bases; unmatched bases: 5. The germline V gene encodes CDR1 SGHRS and CDR2 YFSETQ. CDR3 length: 14 amino acids. CDR3 in DNA: TGCGCCAGCAGCCGGGGACAGGGGATGACTGAAGCTTTCTTT. This encodes CASSRGQGMTEAFF.

This clonotype showed up just a few times. V usage is TRBV5-5 and J usage is TRBJ2-7, with 7 bases that match TRBD2. There are 12 residues in the CDR3. Losses at the gene ends were 4 bases for V and 12 bases for J; bases not matched to a gene: 10. Germline CDR1 SGHKS, CDR2 YYEKEE (reference sequence). CDR3: CASSAPGGIRYF. DNA for the CDR3: TGTGCCAGCAGCGCGCCCGGGGGGATCCGGTACTTC.